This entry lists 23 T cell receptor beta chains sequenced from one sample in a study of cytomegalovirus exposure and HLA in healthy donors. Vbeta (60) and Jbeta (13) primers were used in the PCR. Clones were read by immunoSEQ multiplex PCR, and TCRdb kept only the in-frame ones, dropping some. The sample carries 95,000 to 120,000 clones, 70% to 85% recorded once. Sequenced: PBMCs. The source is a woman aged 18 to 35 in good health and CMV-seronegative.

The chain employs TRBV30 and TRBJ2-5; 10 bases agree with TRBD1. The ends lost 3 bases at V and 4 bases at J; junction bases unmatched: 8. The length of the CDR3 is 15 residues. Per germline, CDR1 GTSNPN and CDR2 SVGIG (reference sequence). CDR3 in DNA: TGTGCCTGGAGCGCGGGACAGGGGAAGGGAGAGACCCAGTACTTC. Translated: CAWSAGQGKGETQYF. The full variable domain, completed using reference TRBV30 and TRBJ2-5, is SQTIHQWPATLVQPVGSPLSLECTVEGTSNPNLYWYRQAAGRGLQLLFYSVGIGQISSEVPQNLSASRPQDRQFILSSKKLLLSDSGFYLCAWSAGQGKGETQYFGPGTRLLVL.

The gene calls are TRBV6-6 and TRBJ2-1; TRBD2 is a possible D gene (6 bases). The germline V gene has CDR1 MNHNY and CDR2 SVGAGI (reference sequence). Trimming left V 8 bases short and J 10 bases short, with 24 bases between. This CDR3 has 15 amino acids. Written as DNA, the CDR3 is TGTGCCAGCGAATACCAACCCGGGGGAGGTTTCGAGCAGTTCTTC. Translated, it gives CASEYQPGGGFEQFF.

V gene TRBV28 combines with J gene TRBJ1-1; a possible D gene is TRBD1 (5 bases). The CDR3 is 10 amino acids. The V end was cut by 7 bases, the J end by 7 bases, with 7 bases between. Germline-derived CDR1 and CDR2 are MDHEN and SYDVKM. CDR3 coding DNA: TGTGCCAGCAAAAGGGGTGAAGCTTTCTTT. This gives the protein CASKRGEAFF.

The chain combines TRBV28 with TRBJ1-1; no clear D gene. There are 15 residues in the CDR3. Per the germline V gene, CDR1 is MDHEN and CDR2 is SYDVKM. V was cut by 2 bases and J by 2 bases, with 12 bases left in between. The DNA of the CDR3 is TGTGCCAGCAGTTTACGTACAGTTCCAAACACTGAAGCTTTCTTT. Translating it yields CASSLRTVPNTEAFF.

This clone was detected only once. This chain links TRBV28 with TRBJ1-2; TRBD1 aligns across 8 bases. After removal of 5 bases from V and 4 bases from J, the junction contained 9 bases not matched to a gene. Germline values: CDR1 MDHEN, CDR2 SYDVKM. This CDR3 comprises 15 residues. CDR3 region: CASSTGGGEAYGYTF. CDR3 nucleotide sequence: TGTGCCAGCAGTACAGGGGGTGGGGAGGCCTATGGCTACACCTTC.

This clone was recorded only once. DNA of the CDR3: TGTGCCAGCTCACGGACTACCCAAGAGACCCAGTACTTC. Protein: CASSRTTQETQYF. V is TRBV18 and J is TRBJ2-5; D is perhaps TRBD2 (6 bases). This CDR3 contains 13 residues. Trimming removed 4 bases from V and 1 base from J, with 7 bases in between. Germline V lookup: CDR1 KGHSH, CDR2 LQKENI.

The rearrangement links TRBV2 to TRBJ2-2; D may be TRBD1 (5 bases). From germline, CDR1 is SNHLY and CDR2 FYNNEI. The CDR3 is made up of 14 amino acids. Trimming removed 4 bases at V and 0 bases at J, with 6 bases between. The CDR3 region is CASSGQPNTGELFF. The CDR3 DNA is TGTGCCAGCAGTGGACAGCCGAACACCGGGGAGCTGTTTTTT.

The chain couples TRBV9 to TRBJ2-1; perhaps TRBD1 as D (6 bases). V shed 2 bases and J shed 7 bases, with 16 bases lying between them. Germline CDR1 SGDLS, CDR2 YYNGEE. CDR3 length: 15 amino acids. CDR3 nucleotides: TGTGCCAGCAGCGTGAGGGACACAGGGTCGAATGAGCAGTTCTTC. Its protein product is CASSVRDTGSNEQFF.

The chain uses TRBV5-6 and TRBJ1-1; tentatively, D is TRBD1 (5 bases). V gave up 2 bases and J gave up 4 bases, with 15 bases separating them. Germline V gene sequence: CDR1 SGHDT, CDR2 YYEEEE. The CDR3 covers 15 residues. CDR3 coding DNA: TGTGCCAGCAGCTTTCCGGCAGGGAGGGGCACTGAAGCTTTCTTT. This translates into CASSFPAGRGTEAFF.

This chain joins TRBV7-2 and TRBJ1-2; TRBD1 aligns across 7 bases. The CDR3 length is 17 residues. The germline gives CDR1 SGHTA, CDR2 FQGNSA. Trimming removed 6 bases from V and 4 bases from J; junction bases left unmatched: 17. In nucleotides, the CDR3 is TGTGCCAGCAGTACTGACTCGACAGGGAGTGTGGGCTATGGCTACACCTTC. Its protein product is CASSTDSTGSVGYGYTF.

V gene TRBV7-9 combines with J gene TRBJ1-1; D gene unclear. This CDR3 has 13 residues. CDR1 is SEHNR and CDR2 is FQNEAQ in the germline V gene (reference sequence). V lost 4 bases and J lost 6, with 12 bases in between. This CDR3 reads CASSSRTAAEAFF. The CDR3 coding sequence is TGTGCCAGCAGCTCGAGGACTGCGGCTGAAGCTTTCTTT.

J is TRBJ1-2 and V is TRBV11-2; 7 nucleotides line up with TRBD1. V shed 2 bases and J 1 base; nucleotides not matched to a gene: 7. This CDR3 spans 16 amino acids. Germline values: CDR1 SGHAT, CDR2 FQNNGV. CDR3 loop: CASSLLFDRDNYGYTF. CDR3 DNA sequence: TGTGCCAGCAGCTTATTATTCGACAGGGATAACTATGGCTACACCTTC.

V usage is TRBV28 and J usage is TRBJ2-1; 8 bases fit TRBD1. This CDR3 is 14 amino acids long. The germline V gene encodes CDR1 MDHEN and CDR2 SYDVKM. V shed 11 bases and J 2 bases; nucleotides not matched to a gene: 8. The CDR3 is CAFSGQGAYNEQFF. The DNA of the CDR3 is TGTGCCTTTAGCGGACAGGGCGCCTACAATGAGCAGTTCTTC.

DNA for the CDR3: TGCGCCAGCAGCTTGGCGGGTGCCCCTAATCAGCCCCAGCATTTT. Its protein is CASSLAGAPNQPQHF. The chain is built from TRBV5-1 and TRBJ1-5; D is unresolved. The length of the CDR3 is 15 residues. Trimming shortened V by 0 bases and J by 4 bases, and 11 bases separated the two germline ends. The germline gives CDR1 SGHRS, CDR2 YFSETQ.

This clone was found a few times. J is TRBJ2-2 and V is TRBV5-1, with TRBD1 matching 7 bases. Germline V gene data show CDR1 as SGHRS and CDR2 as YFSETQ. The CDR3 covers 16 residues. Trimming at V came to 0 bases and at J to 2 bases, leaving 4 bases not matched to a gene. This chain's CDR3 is CASSLAGTANTGELFF. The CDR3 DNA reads TGCGCCAGCAGCTTGGCTGGGACAGCTAACACCGGGGAGCTGTTTTTT. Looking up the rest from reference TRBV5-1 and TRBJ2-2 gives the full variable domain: KAGVTQTPRYLIKTRGQQVTLSCSPISGHRSVSWYQQTPGQGLQFLFEYFSETQRNKGNFPGRFSGRQFSNSRSEMNVSTLELGDSALYLCASSLAGTANTGELFFGEGSRLTVL.

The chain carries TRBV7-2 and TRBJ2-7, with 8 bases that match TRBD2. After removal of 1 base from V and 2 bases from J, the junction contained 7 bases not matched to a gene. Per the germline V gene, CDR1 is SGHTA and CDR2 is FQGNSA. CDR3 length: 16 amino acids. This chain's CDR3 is CASSLGRIAGTYEQYF. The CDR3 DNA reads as TGTGCCAGCAGCTTAGGGCGGATAGCGGGAACCTACGAGCAGTACTTC.

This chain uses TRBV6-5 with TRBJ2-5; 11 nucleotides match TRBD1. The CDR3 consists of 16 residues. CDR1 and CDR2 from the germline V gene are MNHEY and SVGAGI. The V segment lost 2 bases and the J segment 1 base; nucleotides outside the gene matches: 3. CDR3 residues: CASSYRTGGRQETQYF. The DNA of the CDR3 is TGTGCCAGCAGTTACAGGACAGGGGGCCGCCAAGAGACCCAGTACTTC.

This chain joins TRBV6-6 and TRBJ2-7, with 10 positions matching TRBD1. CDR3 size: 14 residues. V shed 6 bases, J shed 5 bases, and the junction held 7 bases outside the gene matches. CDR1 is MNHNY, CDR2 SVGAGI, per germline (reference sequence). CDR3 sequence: CASSRQGADNEQYF. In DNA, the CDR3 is TGTGCCAGCAGCAGACAGGGGGCTGACAACGAGCAGTACTTC.

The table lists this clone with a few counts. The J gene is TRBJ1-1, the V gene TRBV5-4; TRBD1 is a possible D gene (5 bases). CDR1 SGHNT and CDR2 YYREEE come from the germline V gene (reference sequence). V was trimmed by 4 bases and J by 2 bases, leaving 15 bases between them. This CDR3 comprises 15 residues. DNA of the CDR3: TGTGCCAGCAGCCATCCAGACAGCATCAACACTGAAGCTTTCTTT. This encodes CASSHPDSINTEAFF. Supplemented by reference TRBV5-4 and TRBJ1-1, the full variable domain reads ETGVTQSPTHLIKTRGQQVTLRCSSQSGHNTVSWYQQALGQGPQFIFQYYREEENGRGNFPPRFSGLQFPNYSSELNVNALELDDSALYLCASSHPDSINTEAFFGQGTRLTVV.

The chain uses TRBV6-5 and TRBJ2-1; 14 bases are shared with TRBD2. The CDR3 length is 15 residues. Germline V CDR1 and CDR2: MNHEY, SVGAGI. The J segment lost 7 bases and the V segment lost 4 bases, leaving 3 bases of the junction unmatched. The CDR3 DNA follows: TGTGCCAGCAGTTCCGGGACTAGCGGGAGTAATGAGCAGTTCTTC. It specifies CASSSGTSGSNEQFF.

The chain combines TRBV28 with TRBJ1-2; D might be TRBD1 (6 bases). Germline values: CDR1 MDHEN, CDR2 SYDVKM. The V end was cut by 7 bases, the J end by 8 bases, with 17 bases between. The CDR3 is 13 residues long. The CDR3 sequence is CASNGGGATGYTF. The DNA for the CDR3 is TGTGCCAGCAACGGCGGGGGGGCCACGGGCTACACCTTC.

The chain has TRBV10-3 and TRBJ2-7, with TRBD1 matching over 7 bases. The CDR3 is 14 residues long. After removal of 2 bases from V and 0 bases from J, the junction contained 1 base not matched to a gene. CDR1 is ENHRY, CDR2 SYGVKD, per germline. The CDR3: CAISEAGGSYEQYF. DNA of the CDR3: TGTGCCATCAGTGAGGCAGGGGGCTCCTACGAGCAGTACTTC.

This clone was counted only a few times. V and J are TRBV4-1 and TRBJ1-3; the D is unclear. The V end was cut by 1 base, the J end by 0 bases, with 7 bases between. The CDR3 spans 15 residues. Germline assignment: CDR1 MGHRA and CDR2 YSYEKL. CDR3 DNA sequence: TGCGCCAGCAGCCAAGTACGGTTCTCTGGAAACACCATATATTTT. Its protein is CASSQVRFSGNTIYF.